Below are 14 T cell receptor beta chains sequenced from a single sample in a study of vaccination effects on CD4 cells after COVID-19. Clones were sequenced by immunoSEQ multiplex PCR, and TCRdb holds only the in-frame ones, with some missing. The sample includes roughly 40,000 clones, approximately 70% of them seen just once. Antigens of these TCRs are unknown. At the end of 9 to 11 days of culture, CD4+ T cells were isolated. Either the mRNA-1273 or the BNT162b2 vaccine was given to participants as two doses. The sequencing here drew on CD4+ T cells from PBMCs cultured without peptide, taken after COVID-19 vaccination. All receptors come from a human donor who received a COVID-19 vaccine.

This clone was counted a few times. The chain carries TRBV9 and TRBJ1-2; D is possibly TRBD1 (6 bases). Germline-derived CDR1 and CDR2 are SGDLS and YYNGEE. The V end was cut by 3 bases, the J end by 8 bases, with 14 bases between. The CDR3 spans 13 residues. The CDR3 region is CASSGEQGWGYTF. The CDR3 DNA follows: TGTGCCAGCAGCGGGGAACAGGGCTGGGGCTACACCTTC.

The gene calls are TRBV6-5 and TRBJ1-1; D remains ambiguous. CDR1 and CDR2 (germline): MNHEY, SVGAGI. This CDR3 has 15 amino acids. With 6 bases removed from V and 0 bases from J, the gap between germline ends came to 14 bases. This CDR3 is CASRLSAGMNTEAFF. The DNA for the CDR3 is TGTGCCAGCAGACTCTCCGCTGGGATGAACACTGAAGCTTTCTTT.

The J gene is TRBJ2-5, the V gene TRBV5-1; D is perhaps TRBD2 (5 bases). This CDR3 is 16 amino acids long. Per germline, CDR1 SGHRS and CDR2 YFSETQ. V shed 0 bases and J shed 0 bases, with 12 bases lying between them. The CDR3 DNA reads as TGCGCCAGCAGCTTGGCCATCGGACTCGACCAAGAGACCCAGTACTTC. Protein product: CASSLAIGLDQETQYF.

The chain recombines TRBV12-3 or TRBV12-4 with TRBJ2-7, with TRBD1 matching 9 bases. This CDR3 comprises 13 residues. V was clipped by 5 bases and J by 7 bases; unmatched bases: 6. CDR3: CASSRDRVGEQYF. CDR3 coding DNA: TGTGCCAGCAGTCGGGACAGGGTAGGAGAGCAGTACTTC.

The chain joins TRBV7-8 to TRBJ1-1, with a tentative D call TRBD1 (6 bases). CDR1 and CDR2 from the germline V gene are SGHVS and FQNEAQ. Trimming stripped 1 base from V and 7 bases from J, with 10 bases between. The CDR3 runs to 13 residues. CDR3 coding DNA: TGTGCCAGCAGCTTAGGCGGACAGCGTGAAGCTTTCTTT. Amino acids: CASSLGGQREAFF.

This clone has a single count. This chain links TRBV6-5 with TRBJ1-2, with 11 nucleotides matching TRBD1. Losses at the gene ends were 8 bases for V and 6 bases for J; bases not matched to a gene: 8. Germline CDR1 MNHEY, CDR2 SVGAGI. There are 14 residues in the CDR3. The CDR3 is CASLLGGQGDGYTF. The CDR3 DNA sequence: TGTGCCAGCCTACTCGGGGGACAGGGGGATGGCTACACCTTC.

On this clone itself: Distinct nucleotide sequences in the sample also encode this CDR3. The CDR3 nucleotides read TGCAGTGCTAGGGACTTCCCTGAGCAGTTCTTC. This translates into CSARDFPEQFF. This chain links TRBV20-1 with TRBJ2-1; TRBD2 is a possible D gene (5 bases). Germline CDR1 is DFQATT and CDR2 is SNEGSKA (reference sequence). CDR3 length: 11 amino acids. V lost 3 bases, J lost 9 bases, and 9 bases lay in between.

The rearrangement joins TRBV10-3 to TRBJ1-3; 8 bases agree with TRBD1. V lost 4 bases, J lost 0 bases, and 2 bases stayed unmatched. The germline V gene encodes CDR1 ENHRY and CDR2 SYGVKD. This CDR3 is built from 15 residues. As DNA, the CDR3 is TGTGCCATCAGTGGCGACAGGGGCTCTGGAAACACCATATATTTT. It yields the protein CAISGDRGSGNTIYF.

The V gene is TRBV11-2, the J gene TRBJ1-2; D not resolved. The CDR3 sequence is 13 residues long. V was clipped by 1 base and J by 0 bases, with 3 bases between them. Germline V gives CDR1 SGHAT, CDR2 FQNNGV. The CDR3 coding sequence is TGTGCCAGCAGCTTAGGTACTAACTATGGCTACACCTTC. Encoded protein: CASSLGTNYGYTF.

The V gene is TRBV24-1, the J gene TRBJ1-1; D possibly corresponds to TRBD1 (6 bases). V was trimmed by 5 bases and J by 4 bases, leaving 10 bases between them. The CDR3 totals 13 residues. CDR1 is KGHDR and CDR2 is SFDVKD in the germline V gene. The CDR3 region is CATSVKGGTEAFF. The CDR3 DNA reads TGTGCCACCAGTGTCAAGGGGGGCACTGAAGCTTTCTTT.

In DNA form, the CDR3 reads TGTGCCAGCAGCGTGGTAGGGGAAAACTATGGCTACACCTTC. Translation gives CASSVVGENYGYTF. The chain employs TRBV9 and TRBJ1-2; maybe TRBD1 (5 bases). V lost 2 bases and J 2 bases, leaving 10 bases between the germline ends. Germline CDR1 is SGDLS and CDR2 is YYNGEE. This CDR3 contains 14 residues.

The chain recombines TRBV12-3 or TRBV12-4 with TRBJ2-7; unclear D gene. The length of the CDR3 is 12 residues. V was trimmed by 6 bases and J by 3 bases, leaving 9 bases between them. CDR3 region: CASRDDNYEQYF. DNA of the CDR3: TGTGCCAGCAGGGACGATAACTACGAGCAGTACTTC.

This clone was picked up a small number of times. V usage is TRBV4-2 and J usage is TRBJ2-7; 8 positions match TRBD1. With V trimmed by 3 bases and J by 2 bases, 6 bases remained unmatched. CDR3 size: 15 residues. Germline V gene sequence: CDR1 LGHNA, CDR2 YNFKEQ. CDR3 sequence reads: CASSQDTGGTYEQYF. CDR3 bases: TGTGCCAGCAGCCAGGATACAGGGGGAACCTACGAGCAGTACTTC.

This rearrangement joins TRBV29-1 to TRBJ2-1; no reliable D call. Germline V gives CDR1 SQVTM, CDR2 ANQGSEA. V lost 4 bases to trimming and J lost 3 bases, with 13 bases between them. This CDR3 region has 14 residues. The DNA of the CDR3 is TGCAGCGTTGGAGCGTACCCAAGCTACAATGAGCAGTTCTTC. It codes for CSVGAYPSYNEQFF.